This is a list of T cell receptor beta chains from one sample in a study of T cell responses to AZD1222 COVID-19 vaccine. Clones were read by immunoSEQ multiplex PCR, and TCRdb kept only the in-frame ones, dropping some. The table lists about 93,000 clones, 80% to 90% of them singletons, with roughly 6.3% in the top ten. This specimen was peripheral blood, taken on day 0 of AZD1222 vaccination. Receptors were obtained from an adult in good health. The CDR3 runs from the conserved cysteine through the conserved F or W.

>TRBV5-1|TRBJ2-7|15
CASSLDTSGVYEQYF
>TRBV7-2|TRBJ2-4|14
CASSVGQGKNIQYF
>TRBV7-2|TRBJ1-5|13
CASSLFADQPQHF
>TRBV7-8|TRBJ1-5|14
CASSLAAGGEPQHF
>TRBV14|TRBJ2-6|18
CASSLDRGRVAGANVLTF
>TRBV12-1|TRBJ1-1|11
CASSLTPPAFF
>TRBV11-2|TRBJ2-5|16
CASRSVRPPTQETQYF
>TRBV5-5|TRBJ1-1|15
CASSLVLGGLAEAFF
>TRBV10-3|TRBJ2-2|14
CAISEFTNTGELFF
>TRBV5-1|TRBJ2-7|14
CASSATGADYEQYF
>TRBV3-1/TRBV3-2|TRBJ1-5|19
CASSQTRTGRTYSNQPQHF
>TRBV20-1|TRBJ1-1|11
CSARANTEAFF
>TRBV5-1|TRBJ2-1|16
CASSELAGAIYNEQFF
>TRBV9|TRBJ2-3|15
CASSVFSGRADTQYF
>TRBV25-1|TRBJ1-2|15
CASSDTDRGGYGYTF
>TRBV7-9|TRBJ1-5|14
CASSLGGTRQPQHF
>TRBV5-6|TRBJ1-6|15
CASSLLQGGNSPLHF
>TRBV6-5|TRBJ2-3|15
CASQRGGGSTDTQYF
>TRBV11-2|TRBJ1-1|15
CASSPSLGVSTEAFF
>TRBV29-1|TRBJ1-1|13
CSAGAGLGTEAFF
>TRBV16|TRBJ1-5|13
CASSQSGNQPQHF
>TRBV5-5|TRBJ1-2|12
CASSLDGYGYTF